A selection of T cell receptor beta chains follows, all from one sample in a study of shared clonotypes between healthy human individuals. This table comes from immunoSEQ multiplex PCR, and its TCRdb copy is limited to in-frame clones, with some not included. The sample holds fewer than 1 million clones; roughly 96% are singletons and the top ten take around 0.25%. Sequenced material: naive CD8+ T cells sorted from blood. These receptors were obtained from a man aged 30 to 39 in good health. The CDR3 runs from the conserved cysteine through the conserved F or W. Each record gives: CDR3 length, V gene, clone size, D gene, J gene, CDR3 DNA, CDR3 protein. D genes are given only for firm matches. The listing skips clone size in some rows; elsewhere it reads once, few, many or a size class.

>17|TRBV6-1|once|.|TRBJ1-5
TGTGCCAGCAGTGGCTTCGATAGGGGAGGCGGCAATCAGCCCCAGCATTTT
CASSGFDRGGGNQPQHF
>12|TRBV5-4|.|TRBD2|TRBJ2-3
TGTGCCAGCAGCTTCTTAGCGGGGGCCGAATATTTT
CASSFLAGAEYF
>13|TRBV27|.|.|TRBJ2-3
TGTGCCAGCAGTCCCCCCAGCACAGATACGCAGTATTTT
CASSPPSTDTQYF
>14|TRBV10-3|.|TRBD2|TRBJ2-1
TGTGCCATCAGTGAATTAGCGGGGTACAATGAGCAGTTCTTC
CAISELAGYNEQFF
>15|TRBV6-5|once|TRBD2|TRBJ2-7
TGTGCCAGCAGTTACGGACTAGCGGGAGGGTACGAGCAGTACTTC
CASSYGLAGGYEQYF
>14|TRBV10-3|once|TRBD1|TRBJ2-7
TGTGCCATCAGGCCGGGACAGGGTCCCTACGAGCAGTACTTC
CAIRPGQGPYEQYF
>14|TRBV7-9|.|.|TRBJ1-1
TGTGCCAGCAGCTCCGACATGCTGAACACTGAAGCTTTCTTT
CASSSDMLNTEAFF
>14|TRBV7-6|.|.|TRBJ2-2
TGTGCCAGCAGCCCTTCTCCCGTGGGCGGGGAGCTGTTTTTT
CASSPSPVGGELFF
>13|TRBV30|.|.|TRBJ2-5
TGTGCCTGGAGCGCGACCGGAGGAGAGACCCAGTACTTC
CAWSATGGETQYF
>13|TRBV29-1|.|.|TRBJ2-7
TGCAGCGTTGATAGGGGGGGGTCCTACGAGCAGTACTTC
CSVDRGGSYEQYF
>14|TRBV13|.|.|TRBJ2-3
TGTGCCAGCAGCTTACTCAATGACGAAGATACGCAGTATTTT
CASSLLNDEDTQYF
>13|TRBV7-9|once|.|TRBJ2-2
TGTGCCAGCAACCAACCCGGAGCCGGGGAGCTGTTTTTT
CASNQPGAGELFF
>16|TRBV6-1|.|TRBD2|TRBJ2-1
TGTGCCAGCAGTGAAGGCCTAGCGGACCTCTACAATGAGCAGTTCTTC
CASSEGLADLYNEQFF
>14|TRBV27|.|.|TRBJ2-7
TGTGCCAGCAGTTTTGCAGGGAGCTCCTACGAGCAGTACTTC
CASSFAGSSYEQYF
>15|TRBV29-1|.|TRBD2|TRBJ2-1
TGCAGCGCGCCGACTAGCGGAGGGGGCTTTGGTGAGCAGTTCTTC
CSAPTSGGGFGEQFF
>13|TRBV29-1|once|.|TRBJ2-3
TGCAGCGTTGTTCCGGCTAGCACAGATACGCAGTATTTT
CSVVPASTDTQYF